One sample yielded the 2 T cell receptor beta chains listed below, sequenced in a study of regulatory T cells in long-lasting Graves disease. Investigators prepared the TCR beta libraries by applying iRepertoire HTBI primers and Arm-PCR of CDR3 regions. TCRdb re-called the multiplex PCR reads with MiXCR, one entry per CDR3 protein. The sample comprises about 350,000 distinct CDR3 sequences, about 17% of which are singletons, and 20% to 25% rests with the top ten. Time point described: newly diagnosed GD, antithyroid drugs for less than 3 months. PBMC RNA served as the TCR library source. The same specimen was also included in a second study, on T cells in Graves' hyperthyroidism and ophthalmopathy.

This material consisted of peripheral blood mononuclear cells (PBMCs), taken at new diagnosis, from a patient treated with antithyroid drugs. These receptors were obtained from a young woman with Graves disease.

This clonotype was seen repeatedly, ten times or more. This chain connects TRBV6-9 to TRBJ1-2; D may be TRBD1 (5 bases). Germline CDR1 is MNHGY and CDR2 is SVAAGI. CDR3 size: 13 residues. Trimming took off 3 bases at V and 8 bases at J, with 13 bases between the two ends. CDR3 residues: CASSYSGARGYTF. CDR3 bases: TGTGCCAGCAGTTACTCTGGGGCGAGAGGCTACACCTTC.

The chain employs TRBV5-4 and TRBJ2-5; D perhaps matches TRBD1 (5 bases). The length of the CDR3 is 13 residues. V lost 4 bases and J lost 2, with 9 bases in between. Germline CDR1 is SGHNT and CDR2 is YYREEE (reference sequence). The CDR3 sequence: CASSPGWQETQYF. The CDR3 bases are TGTGCCAGCAGCCCAGGGTGGCAAGAGACCCAGTACTTC.